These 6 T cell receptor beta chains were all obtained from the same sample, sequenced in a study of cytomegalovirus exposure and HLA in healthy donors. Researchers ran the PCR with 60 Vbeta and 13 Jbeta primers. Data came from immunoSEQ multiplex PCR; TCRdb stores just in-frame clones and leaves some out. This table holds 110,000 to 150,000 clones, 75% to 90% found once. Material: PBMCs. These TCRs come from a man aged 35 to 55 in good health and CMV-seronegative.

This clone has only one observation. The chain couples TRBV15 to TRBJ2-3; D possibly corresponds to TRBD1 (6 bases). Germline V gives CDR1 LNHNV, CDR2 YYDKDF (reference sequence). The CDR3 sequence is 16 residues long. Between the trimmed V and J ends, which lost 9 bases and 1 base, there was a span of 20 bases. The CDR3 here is CATRRQVSSRTDTQYF. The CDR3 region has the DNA TGTGCCACACGTAGACAGGTATCATCACGCACAGATACGCAGTATTTT.

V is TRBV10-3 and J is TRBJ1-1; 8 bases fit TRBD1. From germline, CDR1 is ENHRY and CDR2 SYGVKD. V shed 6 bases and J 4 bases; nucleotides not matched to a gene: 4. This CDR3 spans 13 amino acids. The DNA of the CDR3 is TGTGCCATCAGGTGGCAGGGGGCCACTGAAGCTTTCTTT. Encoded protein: CAIRWQGATEAFF.

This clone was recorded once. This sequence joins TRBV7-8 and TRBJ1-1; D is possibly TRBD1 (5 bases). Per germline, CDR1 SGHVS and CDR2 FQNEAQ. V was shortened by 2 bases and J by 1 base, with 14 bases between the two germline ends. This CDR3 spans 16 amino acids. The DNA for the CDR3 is TGTGCCAGCAGCTTAATTATTGGGACTGGGAACACTGAAGCTTTCTTT. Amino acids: CASSLIIGTGNTEAFF.

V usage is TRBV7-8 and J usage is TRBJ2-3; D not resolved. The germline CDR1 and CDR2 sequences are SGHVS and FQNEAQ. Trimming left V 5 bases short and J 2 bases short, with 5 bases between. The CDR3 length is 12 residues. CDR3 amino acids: CASSIITDTQYF. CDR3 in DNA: TGTGCCAGCAGCATTATCACAGATACGCAGTATTTT.

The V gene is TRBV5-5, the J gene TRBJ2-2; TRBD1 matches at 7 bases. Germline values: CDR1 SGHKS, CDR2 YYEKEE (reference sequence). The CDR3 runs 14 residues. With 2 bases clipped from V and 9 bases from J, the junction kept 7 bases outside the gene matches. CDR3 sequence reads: CASSLRAGGRELFF. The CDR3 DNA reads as TGTGCCAGCAGCTTAAGGGCAGGGGGTAGGGAGCTGTTTTTT.

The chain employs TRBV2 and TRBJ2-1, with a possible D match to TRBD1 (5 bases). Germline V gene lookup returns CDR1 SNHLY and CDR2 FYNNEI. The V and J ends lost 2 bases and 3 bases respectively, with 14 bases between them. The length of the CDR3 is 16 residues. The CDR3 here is CASSEWRQGGYNEQFF. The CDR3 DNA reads TGTGCCAGCAGTGAATGGCGTCAGGGCGGCTACAATGAGCAGTTCTTC.